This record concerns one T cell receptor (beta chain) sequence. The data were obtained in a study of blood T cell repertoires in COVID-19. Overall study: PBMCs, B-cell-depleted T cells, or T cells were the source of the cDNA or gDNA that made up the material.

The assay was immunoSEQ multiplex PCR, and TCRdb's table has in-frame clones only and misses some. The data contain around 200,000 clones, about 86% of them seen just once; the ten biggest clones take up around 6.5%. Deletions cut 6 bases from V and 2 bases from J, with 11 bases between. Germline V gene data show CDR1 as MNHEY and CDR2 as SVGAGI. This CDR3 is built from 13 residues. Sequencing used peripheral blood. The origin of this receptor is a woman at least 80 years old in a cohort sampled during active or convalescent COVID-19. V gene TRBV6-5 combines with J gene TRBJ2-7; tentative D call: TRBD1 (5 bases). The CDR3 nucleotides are TGTGCCAGCAGCCAGGGCAACGCCTACGAGCAGTACTTC. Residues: CASSQGNAYEQYF.